This T cell receptor beta chain was found in a study of blood T cell repertoires in COVID-19 (TCRdb year 2020). For the wider study: The collaborator samples originated in the United States, Italy and Spain and spanned the acute and convalescent phases of COVID-19. Samples came from the ongoing ImmuneRACE study (first 160 participants) plus 1,254 subjects from 6 global collaborators. The repertoires were released in a freely available public database meant as a resource for research on the immune response to SARS-CoV-2. Subjects who had been exposed to COVID-19, were actively infected with it, or had recovered from it provided the deeply sampled blood TCRbeta repertoires that made up the dataset. Where available, HLA class I and class II types were obtained from metadata supplied by the sample provider rather than from assay-based typing. The prospective study material was composed of cDNA or gDNA derived from T cells, B-cell-depleted T cells, or PBMCs. The sample metadata nearly always contained a de-identified subject ID, COVID-19 status, age in years and sex.

The immunoSEQ Assay, a bias-controlled multiplex PCR, was used to amplify TCRbeta CDR3 regions from genomic DNA. The study's processing was this. The number of nucleated cells in each sample was estimated by amplification of reference gene primers within the assay. To quantify the absolute abundance of each unique TCRbeta CDR3 rearrangement, sequence reads were collapsed and filtered. For each sample, productive Simpson clonality was calculated by taking the square root of Simpson's diversity index across productive rearrangements. TCRdb provides this immuneACCESS table in a form limited to in-frame rearrangements. Some clones are lacking; in checked studies, under half of them reflect an unresolved V gene, and why the rest are absent is not known. The D gene and trimming were derived from the DNA, and the V and J assignments and clone size from that table. Recorded for this sample are more than 95,000 clones; approximately 82% of them occurred a single time. 12% of the sample belongs to the ten largest clones.

Each collaborating institution followed its own protocols to collect whole blood in K2EDTA tubes. For TCRbeta analysis, collaborators shipped samples in one of three forms: frozen whole blood, isolated PBMCs, or DNA extracted from either of those sample types. On this clone: Its antigen is not yet known. Base quality data are lacking; no much larger clone is found one base away.

What the work shows at the level of the full study, not this receptor alone: How much clinical and demographic metadata was included differed by source and by participant, and the metadata was provided uncurated.

The CDR3, cysteine through phenylalanine, is 16 amino acids long. Only the CDR3 DNA is retained, 48 bases long and in frame from the first base. A distance of 22 bases separates the germline ends of V and J, which lose 7 bases and 1 base respectively. The germline V gene (reference sequence) gives CDR1 as GTSNPN and CDR2 as SVGIG. The TCR originated in a man in his 60s with acute or convalescent COVID-19. The sample comprised peripheral blood. Recombination linked TRBV30 to TRBJ2-5; the D gene is possibly TRBD1, with 5 bases matching. The CDR3 reads CASSPSMSRVQETQYF. DNA sequence: TGTGCCTCCTCCCCTTCCATGAGCAGGGTCCAAGAGACCCAGTACTTC.